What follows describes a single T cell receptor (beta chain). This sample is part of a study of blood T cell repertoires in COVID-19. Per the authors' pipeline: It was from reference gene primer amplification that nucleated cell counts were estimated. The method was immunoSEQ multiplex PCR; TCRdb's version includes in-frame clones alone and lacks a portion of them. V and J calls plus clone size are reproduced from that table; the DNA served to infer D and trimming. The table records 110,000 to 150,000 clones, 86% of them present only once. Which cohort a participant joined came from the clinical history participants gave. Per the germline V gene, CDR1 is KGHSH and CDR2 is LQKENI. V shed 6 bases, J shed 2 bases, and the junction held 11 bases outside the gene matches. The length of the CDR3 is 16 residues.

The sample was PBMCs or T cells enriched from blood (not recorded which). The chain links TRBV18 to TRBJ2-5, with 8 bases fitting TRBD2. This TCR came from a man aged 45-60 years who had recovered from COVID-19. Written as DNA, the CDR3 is TGTGCCAGCTCGCCCAACTACGGGGGGGGACAAGAGACCCAGTACTTC. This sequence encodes CASSPNYGGGQETQYF.